This T cell receptor beta chain was sequenced in a study of blood T cell repertoires in COVID-19. Looking at the study overall: Acute-phase and convalescent COVID-19 samples originated in the United States, Italy and Spain. From T cells, B-cell-depleted T cells, or PBMCs came the material, which was cDNA or gDNA.

This CDR3 comprises 12 residues. Between the trimmed V and J ends, which lost 0 bases and 7 bases, there was a span of 6 bases. Germline lookup yields CDR1 MGHRA and CDR2 YSYEKL. In the original analysis: Reference gene primer amplification in the assay estimated nucleated cell counts. Measured with immunoSEQ multiplex PCR; TCRdb has only the in-frame clones, and not every one. D and trimming come from the DNA, and the V and J calls and clone size come from that table. The sample lists a few hundred thousand clones, roughly 90% occurring once. This clone was seen a single time. Participant ages covered about 18 to 100 years across some 25 US areas.

The clonotype comes from a woman between 35 and 50 years old who had recovered from COVID-19. The sample was PBMCs or T cells enriched from blood (not recorded which). V is TRBV4-1 and J is TRBJ1-2; the D is unclear. The CDR3 DNA reads TGCGCCAGCAGCCAAGATCCGAGTGGCTACACCTTC. Residues: CASSQDPSGYTF.